This entry lists 4 T cell receptor beta chains sequenced from one sample in a study of memory CD4+ T cells and cytomegalovirus serostatus. Using immunoSEQ multiplex PCR, the repertoire was profiled, and TCRdb retains in-frame clones only, with some absent. This table has more than 40,000 clones, 76% appearing once. Single viable CD3+CD4+CD8-CD45RO+ cells were sorted as the memory CD4+ T cells. Specimen: memory CD4+ T cells from blood. These receptor sequences come from an adult in good health and CMV-seronegative.

This chain joins TRBV7-2 and TRBJ1-2; D perhaps matches TRBD1 (6 bases). This CDR3 is 13 amino acids long. The ends were cut back, 1 base at V and 10 bases at J, with 13 bases in the middle. Per the germline V gene, CDR1 is SGHTA and CDR2 is FQGNSA. CDR3 sequence: CASSLDRESDYTF. The CDR3 DNA reads as TGTGCCAGCAGCTTAGACAGGGAAAGCGACTACACCTTC.

The chain links TRBV5-1 to TRBJ1-1; 7 nucleotides line up with TRBD1. Germline assignment: CDR1 SGHRS and CDR2 YFSETQ. Trimming cost V 3 bases and J 9 bases; bases outside gene matches: 11. The CDR3 is 14 residues long. The CDR3: CASSSTGAPGQAFF. The CDR3 nucleotides are TGCGCCAGCAGCTCTACAGGGGCCCCGGGCCAAGCTTTCTTT.

This clone appeared a single time. The chain carries TRBV7-2 and TRBJ1-4; 7 bases are a match to TRBD1. J was trimmed by 7 bases and V by 0 bases; bases with no gene match: 8. The length of the CDR3 is 16 residues. Germline CDR1 SGHTA, CDR2 FQGNSA. CDR3 region: CASSLAEGGAGEKLFF. The DNA of the CDR3 is TGTGCCAGCAGCTTAGCGGAAGGGGGCGCGGGTGAAAAACTGTTTTTT.

The gene calls are TRBV7-9 and TRBJ2-5; 10 bases line up with TRBD2. CDR1 SEHNR and CDR2 FQNEAQ come from the germline V gene (reference sequence). The CDR3 covers 14 residues. The ends lost 3 bases at V and 7 bases at J; junction bases unmatched: 5. In DNA form, the CDR3 reads TGTGCCAGCAGCTTCCTAGCGGGAGTACGGACCCAGTACTTC. This codes for CASSFLAGVRTQYF.